This TCR beta chain was recorded in a study of PD-L1 blockade in urothelial cancer. Study-wide background: Patients had undergone 0 to 3 prior chemotherapy regimens. It was at 3 weeks (second dose) and 6 weeks after treatment start that blood was analyzed. Notes on the study in general: Patients with durable benefit had greater blood expansion of tumor-associated TCR clones 3 weeks into treatment.

The CDR3 has 15 amino acids. The V gene lost 3 bases and the J gene lost 0 bases, with 9 bases spanning the gap. Germline CDR1 is MDHEN and CDR2 is SYDVKM. In regard to this clone: Its matching antigen is unknown.

As for time point: pretreatment peripheral blood. Each PCR reaction had synthetic TCR analog templates spiked into it. The data were produced by immunoSEQ multiplex PCR, yet TCRdb's version contains in-frame clones alone and is incomplete. The data contain 45,000 to 50,000 clones, more than 75% of them singletons. The receptor's source is a man aged 50 to 60 with urothelial cancer. The sample in question was PBMCs, obtained around atezolizumab (anti-PD-L1) treatment. The chain couples TRBV28 to TRBJ1-5; D possibly corresponds to TRBD1 (5 bases). The CDR3 loop reads CASSFGGGSNQPQHF. CDR3 bases: TGTGCCAGCAGTTTTGGGGGGGGTAGCAATCAGCCCCAGCATTTT.